These 18 T cell receptor beta chains share one sample of origin, sequenced in a study of technical replicates of blood from several donors. Assay: immunoSEQ multiplex PCR; the TCRdb copy retains only in-frame clones and omits some. Of around 84,000 clones in the sample, 95% to 98% were seen once. Sequencing was done on a sample of T cells isolated from PBMCs. The source is a human donor in good health.

V gene TRBV9 combines with J gene TRBJ2-3; 10 positions match TRBD2. Looked up from germline, CDR1 is SGDLS and CDR2 is YYNGEE. The CDR3 length is 16 residues. V was clipped by 4 bases and J by 0 bases; unmatched bases: 5. CDR3 in amino acids: CASSLSGGASTDTQYF. The CDR3 bases are TGTGCCAGCAGCTTAAGCGGGGGGGCTAGCACAGATACGCAGTATTTT. Together with reference TRBV9 and TRBJ2-3, the CDR3 gives the full variable domain: DSGVTQTPKHLITATGQRVTLRCSPRSGDLSVYWYQQSLDQGLQFLIQYYNGEERAKGNILERFSAQQFPDLHSELNLSSLELGDSALYFCASSLSGGASTDTQYFGPGTRLTVL.

The rearrangement joins TRBV10-3 to TRBJ2-3; 8 bases align to TRBD2. Trimming cost V 10 bases and J 3 bases; bases outside gene matches: 6. Germline CDR1 ENHRY, CDR2 SYGVKD. CDR3 length: 13 residues. The CDR3 is CATGRARTDTQYF. CDR3 coding DNA: TGTGCCACCGGGAGGGCGAGGACAGATACGCAGTATTTT.

This chain links TRBV7-9 with TRBJ2-7; 9 nucleotides agree with TRBD1. The CDR3 is made up of 17 amino acids. Germline V lookup: CDR1 SEHNR, CDR2 FQNEAQ (reference sequence). V lost 5 bases and J lost 4; bases outside the gene matches: 15. CDR3 DNA: TGTGCCAGCAGCGCGGATTGGAGGGACAGGGATTTTTACGAGCAGTACTTC. It is translated as CASSADWRDRDFYEQYF.

DNA for the CDR3: TGTGCCAGCAGCGGAAGGACAGGGCGCTACGAGCAGTACTTC. Its protein is CASSGRTGRYEQYF. The rearrangement links TRBV5-8 to TRBJ2-7, with TRBD1 matching over 8 bases. Germline values: CDR1 SGHTS, CDR2 YDEGEE. The CDR3 spans 14 residues. J lost 3 bases, V lost 4 bases, and 6 bases had no gene match.

The rearrangement links TRBV28 to TRBJ2-1, with TRBD1 matching over 9 bases. Looked up from germline, CDR1 is MDHEN and CDR2 is SYDVKM. The CDR3 has 12 amino acids. CDR3 in amino acids: CVLQGANNEQFF. CDR3 DNA sequence: TGTGTACTACAGGGGGCCAACAATGAGCAGTTCTTC.

This rearrangement joins TRBV14 to TRBJ1-2, with 9 bases fitting TRBD1. Germline trimming cut 0 bases from V and 5 bases from J; bases unmatched to any gene: 16. In germline, CDR1 is SGHDN, CDR2 FVKESK. The CDR3 runs to 19 residues. The CDR3 reads CASSQDLYTGGASPYGYTF. The CDR3 nucleotides read TGTGCCAGCAGCCAAGATCTTTACACAGGGGGCGCCTCGCCTTATGGCTACACCTTC.

CDR3 sequence: CASRKRGTASFDTEAFF. In nucleotides, the CDR3 is TGTGCCAGCAGAAAAAGGGGAACAGCTAGTTTTGACACTGAAGCTTTCTTT. The V call is TRBV21-1, the J call TRBJ1-1; the D call in the table, TRBD1, was not verified against the DNA. TRBV21-1 represents a pseudogene. The CDR3 covers 17 residues.

This chain links TRBV29-1 with TRBJ1-2; 9 nucleotides line up with TRBD1. The CDR3 has 13 amino acids. Looked up from germline, CDR1 is SQVTM and CDR2 is ANQGSEA. The J segment lost 4 bases and the V segment lost 6 bases, leaving 6 bases of the junction unmatched. The CDR3 DNA sequence: TGCAGCGTGACAGGGGACAGGGCCTATGGCTACACCTTC. Translating gives CSVTGDRAYGYTF. Filled out from reference TRBV29-1 and TRBJ1-2, the complete variable domain reads SAVISQKPSRDICQRGTSLTIQCQVDSQVTMMFWYRQQPGQSLTLIATANQGSEATYESGFVIDKFPISRPNLTFSTLTVSNMSPEDSSIYLCSVTGDRAYGYTFGSGTRLTVV.

J is TRBJ1-4 and V is TRBV7-6; perhaps TRBD1 as D (5 bases). The CDR3 contains 14 residues. The germline gives CDR1 SGHVS, CDR2 FNYEAQ. The V gene lost 5 bases and the J gene lost 10 bases, with 17 bases spanning the gap. The CDR3: CASSPTDRLGKLFF. The CDR3 DNA follows: TGTGCCAGCAGCCCCACCGACAGATTGGGAAAACTGTTTTTT.

The chain couples TRBV5-1 to TRBJ2-1; D may be TRBD1 (6 bases). V lost 0 bases and J lost 5, with 9 bases in between. The germline V gene has CDR1 SGHRS and CDR2 YFSETQ. This CDR3 is built from 14 residues. The CDR3 loop is CASSLAQGNNEQFF. In DNA form, the CDR3 reads TGCGCCAGCAGCTTGGCTCAGGGGAACAATGAGCAGTTCTTC. Looking up the rest from reference TRBV5-1 and TRBJ2-1 gives the full variable domain: KAGVTQTPRYLIKTRGQQVTLSCSPISGHRSVSWYQQTPGQGLQFLFEYFSETQRNKGNFPGRFSGRQFSNSRSEMNVSTLELGDSALYLCASSLAQGNNEQFFGPGTRLTVL.

The J gene is TRBJ2-1, the V gene TRBV2; 13 bases agree with TRBD2. The CDR3 covers 13 residues. V lost 10 bases and J lost 8; bases outside the gene matches: 5. The germline CDR1 and CDR2 sequences are SNHLY and FYNNEI. The CDR3 sequence is CAILAGGLDEQFF. Here the CDR3 DNA reads TGTGCCATACTAGCGGGAGGGCTCGATGAGCAGTTCTTC.

CDR3 nucleotides: TGTGCCAGCAGCTTCGGCTCGGCTCCTAGCGGGACTCACAATGAGCAGTTCTTC. It encodes CASSFGSAPSGTHNEQFF. The rearrangement joins TRBV7-9 to TRBJ2-1; 9 bases line up with TRBD2. This CDR3 spans 18 amino acids. The germline V gene encodes CDR1 SEHNR and CDR2 FQNEAQ (reference sequence). The V and J ends lost 3 bases and 5 bases, in that order; junction bases with no gene match: 14. The variable domain in full, with the rest retrieved from reference TRBV7-9 and TRBJ2-1, is DTGVSQNPRHKITKRGQNVTFRCDPISEHNRLYWYRQTLGQGPEFLTYFQNEAQLEKSRLLSDRFSAERPKGSFSTLEIQRTEQGDSAMYLCASSFGSAPSGTHNEQFFGPGTRLTVL.

The chain recombines TRBV4-1 with TRBJ1-4, with D perhaps TRBD1 (6 bases). V dropped 5 bases and J dropped 0 bases, with 19 bases sitting between them. The CDR3 contains 18 residues. The germline CDR1 and CDR2 sequences are MGHRA and YSYEKL. The CDR3 reads CASSFTGTRFATNEKLFF. The CDR3 DNA follows: TGCGCCAGCAGCTTCACAGGGACCAGATTTGCAACTAATGAAAAACTGTTTTTT.

V gene TRBV6-1 combines with J gene TRBJ2-7; 8 bases align to TRBD2. J gave up 0 bases and V 4 bases, and 8 bases lay outside the gene matches. The CDR3 loop spans 16 amino acids. The germline V gene encodes CDR1 MNHNS and CDR2 SASEGT. This CDR3 reads CASSVPAGDYSYEQYF. For the CDR3, the DNA is TGTGCCAGCAGTGTGCCAGCGGGAGATTACTCCTACGAGCAGTACTTC.

The V call is TRBV5-8, the J call TRBJ2-7, with 10 bases lining up with TRBD1. V was clipped by 4 bases and J by 3 bases; unmatched bases: 4. CDR1 and CDR2 from the germline V gene are SGHTS and YDEGEE. The CDR3 sequence is 14 residues long. The CDR3 DNA follows: TGTGCCAGCAGCCGGGACAGGGGTCTCTACGAGCAGTACTTC. The encoded protein is CASSRDRGLYEQYF. Full variable domain (rest looked up from reference TRBV5-8 and TRBJ2-7): EAGVTQSPTHLIKTRGQQATLRCSPISGHTSVYWYQQALGLGLQFLLWYDEGEERNRGNFPPRFSGRQFPNYSSELNVNALELEDSALYLCASSRDRGLYEQYFGPGTRLTVT.

The chain combines TRBV10-3 with TRBJ1-3, with D uncertain. The germline gives CDR1 ENHRY, CDR2 SYGVKD. The CDR3 is 17 residues long. The ends were cut back, 4 bases at V and 1 base at J, with 17 bases in the middle. CDR3 DNA sequence: TGTGCCATCAGTGCCACGGATAAGGGAGCGTCTGGAAACACCATATATTTT. Translated, it gives CAISATDKGASGNTIYF.

This rearrangement joins TRBV19 to TRBJ1-6, with TRBD1 matching over 7 bases. This CDR3 has 16 residues. The V gene's germline CDR1 is LNHDA and CDR2 SQIVND (reference sequence). The ends lost 4 bases at V and 3 bases at J; junction bases unmatched: 6. CDR3 sequence: CASSKGAQIYNSPLHF. CDR3 sequence (DNA): TGTGCCAGTAGTAAGGGGGCGCAGATCTATAATTCACCCCTCCACTTT.

This clone was found once. The chain is built from TRBV28 and TRBJ2-7, with D uncertain. With 8 bases removed from V and 4 bases from J, the gap between germline ends came to 24 bases. Germline assignment: CDR1 MDHEN and CDR2 SYDVKM. The CDR3 loop spans 16 amino acids. The DNA for the CDR3 is TGTGCCAGCTTTCCCCTGCTCCCGGAGAAGAGTTACGAGCAGTACTTC. Amino acids: CASFPLLPEKSYEQYF.